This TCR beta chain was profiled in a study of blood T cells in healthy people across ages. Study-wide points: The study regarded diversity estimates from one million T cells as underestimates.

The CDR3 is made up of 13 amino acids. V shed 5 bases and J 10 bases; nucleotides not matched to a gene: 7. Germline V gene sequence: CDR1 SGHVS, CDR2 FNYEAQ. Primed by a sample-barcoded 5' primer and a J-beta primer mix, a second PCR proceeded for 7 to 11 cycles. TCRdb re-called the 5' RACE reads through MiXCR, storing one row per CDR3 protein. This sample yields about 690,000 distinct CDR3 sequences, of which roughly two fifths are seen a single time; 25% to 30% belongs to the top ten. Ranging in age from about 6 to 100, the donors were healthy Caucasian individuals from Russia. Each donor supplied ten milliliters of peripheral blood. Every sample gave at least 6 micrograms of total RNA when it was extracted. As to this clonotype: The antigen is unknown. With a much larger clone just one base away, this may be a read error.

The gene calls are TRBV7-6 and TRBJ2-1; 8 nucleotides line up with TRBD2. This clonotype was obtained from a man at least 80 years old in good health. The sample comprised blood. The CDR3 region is CASSGTSRREQFF. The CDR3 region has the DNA TGTGCCAGCAGCGGGACTAGTCGCCGGGAGCAGTTCTTC.